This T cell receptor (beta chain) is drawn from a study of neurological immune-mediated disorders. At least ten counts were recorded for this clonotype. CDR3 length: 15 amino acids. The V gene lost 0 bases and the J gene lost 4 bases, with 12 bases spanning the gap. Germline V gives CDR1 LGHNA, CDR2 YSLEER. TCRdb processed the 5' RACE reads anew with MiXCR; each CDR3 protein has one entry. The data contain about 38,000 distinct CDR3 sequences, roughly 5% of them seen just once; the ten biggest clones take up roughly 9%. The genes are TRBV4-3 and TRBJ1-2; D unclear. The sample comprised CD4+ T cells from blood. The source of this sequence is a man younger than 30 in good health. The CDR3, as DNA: TGCGCCAGCAGCCAAGATTTAGAGGTTCTCTATGGCTACACCTTC. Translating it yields CASSQDLEVLYGYTF.